Listed below are T cell receptor beta chains from one sample, sequenced in a study of technical replicates of blood from several donors. This table comes from immunoSEQ multiplex PCR, and its TCRdb copy is limited to in-frame clones, with some not included. The table shows fewer than 90,000 clones, with 85% to 95% occurring only once. Sequencing input: T cells isolated from PBMCs. The receptors here all came from a human donor in good health. Both conserved end residues are part of each CDR3. A D gene is named only where the DNA matches it firmly. The size of a clone is reported for some rows only, either as once, few or many, or as a class for expanded clones.

j_call v_call clone_size d_call cdr3_aa cdr3_nt
TRBJ1-2 TRBV7-2 NA NA CASSFDRLGYTF TGTGCCAGCAGCTTTGACAGGCTCGGCTACACCTTC
TRBJ2-2 TRBV4-1 NA TRBD1 CASSLSRGQGTAGELFF TGCGCCAGCAGCCTTTCACGAGGACAGGGTACGGCCGGGGAGCTGTTTTTT
TRBJ1-2 TRBV25-1 once NA CASSESGVGYTF TGTGCCAGCAGTGAATCGGGGGTTGGCTACACCTTC
TRBJ1-1 TRBV29-1 NA NA CSVEQVDAFF TGCAGCGTTGAACAGGTCGATGCTTTCTTT
TRBJ2-2 TRBV9 NA TRBD2 CASSVAPGGRPTGELFF TGTGCCAGCAGCGTAGCCCCGGGGGGGAGACCGACCGGGGAGCTGTTTTTT
TRBJ1-2 TRBV18 NA TRBD1 CASSPPGQLYGYTF TGTGCCAGCTCACCACCGGGACAGCTCTATGGCTACACCTTC
TRBJ1-2 TRBV12-2 once NA CASRSGTGRNYGYTF TGTGCAAGTCGCTCTGGGACAGGTCGTAACTATGGCTACACCTTC
TRBJ1-1 TRBV5-6 once TRBD1 CASSPTGTVPMNTEAFF TGTGCCAGCAGCCCCACCGGGACAGTTCCCATGAACACTGAAGCTTTCTTT
TRBJ1-3 TRBV9 NA NA CASSPTGYGGNTIYF TGTGCCAGCAGCCCTACAGGGTACGGTGGAAACACCATATATTTT
TRBJ2-7 TRBV6-5 NA NA CASSYSLDSSYEQYF TGTGCCAGCAGTTACTCGTTAGACAGCTCCTACGAGCAGTACTTC
TRBJ1-3 TRBV19 NA NA CASSIPRNTIYF TGTGCCAGTAGTATACCAAGAAACACCATATATTTT
TRBJ2-5 TRBV30 NA TRBD2 CASGTSGSGTQYF TGTGCCTCCGGGACTAGCGGGAGCGGGACCCAGTACTTC
TRBJ1-4 TRBV19 NA NA CASSILVATNEKLFF TGTGCCAGTAGTATTCTCGTTGCAACTAATGAAAAACTGTTTTTT
TRBJ2-3 TRBV27 NA NA CASSITSTDTQYF TGTGCCAGCAGTATAACAAGCACAGATACGCAGTATTTT
TRBJ1-4 TRBV2 NA NA CASRKGDSDEKLFF TGTGCCAGCAGAAAGGGGGATTCTGATGAAAAACTGTTTTTT
TRBJ2-5 TRBV19 NA TRBD2 CASSASGIETQYF TGTGCCAGTAGTGCTAGCGGGATCGAGACCCAGTACTTC
TRBJ1-2 TRBV5-6 NA NA CASSLAGIYGYTF TGTGCCAGCAGCTTGGCCGGGATCTATGGCTACACCTTC
TRBJ1-1 TRBV5-8 NA TRBD1 CASSRGQGTEAFF TGTGCCAGCAGCCGTGGACAGGGCACTGAAGCTTTCTTT
TRBJ2-7 TRBV6-5 NA NA CASSLDRHPTYEQYF TGTGCCAGCAGTTTAGACAGGCACCCTACCTACGAGCAGTACTTC
TRBJ1-4 TRBV7-2 NA NA CASSSMVRGDNEKLFF TGTGCCAGCAGCTCTATGGTCCGGGGGGATAATGAAAAACTGTTTTTT
TRBJ2-1 TRBV27 NA NA CASSRVGNEQFF TGTGCCAGTAGCAGGGTCGGGAATGAGCAGTTCTTC
TRBJ1-4 TRBV7-9 NA TRBD1 CASSRDRGKLFF TGTGCCAGCAGCCGGGACAGGGGAAAACTGTTTTTT
TRBJ1-2 TRBV4-1 NA TRBD1 CASSPGQGDGYTF TGCGCCAGCAGCCCGGGACAGGGGGATGGCTACACCTTC
TRBJ2-7 TRBV27 NA NA CASSLAGESSYEQYF TGTGCCAGCAGTTTAGCAGGGGAGAGCTCCTACGAGCAGTACTTC
TRBJ1-2 TRBV28 NA NA CASTRQTGPETIYGYTF TGTGCCAGCACTCGACAGACAGGCCCGGAGACTATTTATGGCTACACCTTC
TRBJ2-7 TRBV5-1 NA NA CASAPVLEQRTYEQYF TGCGCCAGCGCCCCTGTACTTGAGCAGAGGACCTACGAGCAGTACTTC
TRBJ2-7 TRBV6-5 NA TRBD2 CASSYWEGSYEQYF TGTGCCAGCAGTTACTGGGAGGGCTCCTACGAGCAGTACTTC
TRBJ1-3 TRBV4-1 once NA CASSRLTDSGNTIYF TGCGCCAGCAGCCGTTTGACAGACTCTGGAAACACCATATATTTT
TRBJ2-3 TRBV6-5 NA NA CASSYSGLARTDTQYF TGTGCCAGCAGTTACTCAGGGCTAGCGAGGACAGATACGCAGTATTTT
TRBJ2-7 TRBV7-8 NA TRBD1 CASSQGAVYEQYF TGTGCCAGCAGCCAGGGGGCAGTCTACGAGCAGTACTTC
TRBJ1-1 TRBV5-4 NA NA CASSLPGLGEAFF TGTGCCAGCAGCTTGCCAGGGCTTGGAGAAGCTTTCTTT
TRBJ1-1 TRBV14 NA NA CASSQDSGALNTEAFF TGTGCCAGCAGCCAAGACTCAGGGGCTTTGAACACTGAAGCTTTCTTT
TRBJ2-1 TRBV13 NA TRBD2 CASTGGIDNEQFF TGTGCCAGCACGGGAGGGATAGACAATGAGCAGTTCTTC
TRBJ2-2 TRBV4-1 NA TRBD1 CASSLRGQGSGELFF TGCGCCAGCAGCCTAAGAGGACAGGGAAGCGGGGAGCTGTTTTTT